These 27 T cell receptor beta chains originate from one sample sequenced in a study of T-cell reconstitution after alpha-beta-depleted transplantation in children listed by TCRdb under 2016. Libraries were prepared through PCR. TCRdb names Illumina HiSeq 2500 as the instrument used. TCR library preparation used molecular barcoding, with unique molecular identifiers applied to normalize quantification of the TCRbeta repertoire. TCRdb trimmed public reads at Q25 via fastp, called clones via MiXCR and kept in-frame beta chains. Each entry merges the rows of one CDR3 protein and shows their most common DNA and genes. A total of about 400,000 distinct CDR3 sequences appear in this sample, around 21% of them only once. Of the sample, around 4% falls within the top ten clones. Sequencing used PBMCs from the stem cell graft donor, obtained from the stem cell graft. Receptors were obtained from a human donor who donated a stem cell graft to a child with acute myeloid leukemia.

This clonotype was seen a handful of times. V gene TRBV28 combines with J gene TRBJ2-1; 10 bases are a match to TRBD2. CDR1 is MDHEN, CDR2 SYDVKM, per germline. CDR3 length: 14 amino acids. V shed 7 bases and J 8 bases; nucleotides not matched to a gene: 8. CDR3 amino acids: CASTDVAGGDEQFF. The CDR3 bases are TGTGCCAGCACCGACGTAGCGGGAGGCGATGAGCAGTTCTTC.

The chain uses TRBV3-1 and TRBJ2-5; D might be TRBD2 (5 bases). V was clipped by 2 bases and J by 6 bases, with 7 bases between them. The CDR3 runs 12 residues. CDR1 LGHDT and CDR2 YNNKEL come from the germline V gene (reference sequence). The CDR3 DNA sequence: TGTGCCAGCAGCCAACCGGGAAAGACCCAGTACTTC. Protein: CASSQPGKTQYF.

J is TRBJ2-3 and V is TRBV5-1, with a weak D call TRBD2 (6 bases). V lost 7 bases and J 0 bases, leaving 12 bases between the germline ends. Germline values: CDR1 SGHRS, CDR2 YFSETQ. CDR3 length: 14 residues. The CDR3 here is CASAGTLSTDTQYF. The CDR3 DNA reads TGCGCCAGCGCCGGGACTCTTAGCACAGATACGCAGTATTTT.

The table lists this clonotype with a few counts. CDR3 sequence reads: CASSADPGRKDTQYF. The CDR3 DNA reads TGTGCCAGCAGCGCTGATCCGGGACGGAAGGATACGCAGTATTTT. The V and J genes are TRBV5-6 and TRBJ2-3; possibly TRBD1 or TRBD2 for D (5 bases each). Germline V gives CDR1 SGHDT, CDR2 YYEEEE. The CDR3 covers 15 residues. V was cut by 4 bases and J by 6 bases, with 18 bases left in between.

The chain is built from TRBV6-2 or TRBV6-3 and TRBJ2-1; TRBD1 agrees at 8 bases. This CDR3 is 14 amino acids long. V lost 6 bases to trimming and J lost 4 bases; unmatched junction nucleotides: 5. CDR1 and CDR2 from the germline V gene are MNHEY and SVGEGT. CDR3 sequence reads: CASSDRGEYNEQFF. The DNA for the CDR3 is TGTGCCAGCAGCGACAGGGGAGAATACAATGAGCAGTTCTTC.

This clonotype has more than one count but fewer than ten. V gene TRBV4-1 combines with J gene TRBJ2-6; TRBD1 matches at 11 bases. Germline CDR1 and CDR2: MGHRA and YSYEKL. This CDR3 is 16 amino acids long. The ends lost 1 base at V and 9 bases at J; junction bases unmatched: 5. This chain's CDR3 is CASSQGGTGGFNVLTF. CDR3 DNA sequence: TGCGCCAGCAGCCAAGGGGGGACAGGGGGATTCAACGTCCTGACTTTC.

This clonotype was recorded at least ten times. CDR3 in DNA: TGTGCCAGCAGTTTAGTGGGGAATAGCAATCAGCCCCAGCATTTT. Amino acids: CASSLVGNSNQPQHF. The chain employs TRBV12-3 or TRBV12-4 and TRBJ1-5, with unresolved D. The CDR3 has 15 residues. Trimming cost V 1 base and J 0 bases, with 7 bases left between them.

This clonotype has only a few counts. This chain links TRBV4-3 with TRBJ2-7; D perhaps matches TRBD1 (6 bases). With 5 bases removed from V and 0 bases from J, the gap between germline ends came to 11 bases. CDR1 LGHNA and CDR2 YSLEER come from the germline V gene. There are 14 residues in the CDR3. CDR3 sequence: CASSRGIDSYEQYF. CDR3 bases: TGCGCCAGCAGCAGGGGGATAGACTCCTACGAGCAGTACTTC.

The CDR3 spells CASSLLGGEGGEQFF. The CDR3 DNA is TGCGCCAGCAGCCTCTTGGGGGGGGAGGGGGGTGAGCAGTTCTTC. The rearrangement links TRBV5-1 to TRBJ2-1; tentative D call: TRBD2 (7 bases). The CDR3 loop spans 15 amino acids. CDR1 and CDR2 (germline): SGHRS, YFSETQ. V lost 4 bases to trimming and J lost 9 bases, with 20 bases between them.

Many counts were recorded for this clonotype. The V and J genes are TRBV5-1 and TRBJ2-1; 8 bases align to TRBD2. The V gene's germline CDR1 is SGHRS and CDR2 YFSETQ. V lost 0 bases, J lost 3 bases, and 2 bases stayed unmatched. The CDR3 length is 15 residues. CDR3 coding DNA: TGCGCCAGCAGCTTGGCCGGGGGGGACTACAATGAGCAGTTCTTC. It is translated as CASSLAGGDYNEQFF.

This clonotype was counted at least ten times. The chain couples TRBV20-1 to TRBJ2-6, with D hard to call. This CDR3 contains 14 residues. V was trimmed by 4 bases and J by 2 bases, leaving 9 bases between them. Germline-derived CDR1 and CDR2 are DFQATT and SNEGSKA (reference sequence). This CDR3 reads CSAKMKAGANVLTF. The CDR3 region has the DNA TGCAGTGCTAAAATGAAGGCTGGGGCCAACGTCCTGACTTTC.

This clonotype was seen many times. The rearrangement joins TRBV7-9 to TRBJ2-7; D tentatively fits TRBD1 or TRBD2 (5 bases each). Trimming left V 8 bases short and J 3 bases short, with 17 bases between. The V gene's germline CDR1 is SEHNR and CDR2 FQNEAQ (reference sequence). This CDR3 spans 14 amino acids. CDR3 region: CASLRDGWGYEQYF. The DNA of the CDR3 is TGTGCCAGCCTCCGGGACGGCTGGGGCTACGAGCAGTACTTC.

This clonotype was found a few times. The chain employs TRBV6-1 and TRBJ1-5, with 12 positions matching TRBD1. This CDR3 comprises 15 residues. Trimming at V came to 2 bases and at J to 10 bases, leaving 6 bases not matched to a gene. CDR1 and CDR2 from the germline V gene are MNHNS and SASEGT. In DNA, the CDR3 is TGTGCCAGCAGTGAACGGGACAGGGGGCAAGATCCCCAGCATTTT. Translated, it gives CASSERDRGQDPQHF.

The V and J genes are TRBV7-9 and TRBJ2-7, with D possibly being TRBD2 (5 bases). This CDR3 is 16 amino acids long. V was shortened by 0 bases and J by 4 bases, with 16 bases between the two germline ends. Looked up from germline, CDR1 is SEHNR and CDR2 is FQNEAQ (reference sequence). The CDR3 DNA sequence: TGTGCCAGCAGCTTAGCGCGAGGAGCGGTCCCTTACGAGCAGTACTTC. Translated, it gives CASSLARGAVPYEQYF. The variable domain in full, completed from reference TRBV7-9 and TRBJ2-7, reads DTGVSQNPRHKITKRGQNVTFRCDPISEHNRLYWYRQTLGQGPEFLTYFQNEAQLEKSRLLSDRFSAERPKGSFSTLEIQRTEQGDSAMYLCASSLARGAVPYEQYFGPGTRLTVT.

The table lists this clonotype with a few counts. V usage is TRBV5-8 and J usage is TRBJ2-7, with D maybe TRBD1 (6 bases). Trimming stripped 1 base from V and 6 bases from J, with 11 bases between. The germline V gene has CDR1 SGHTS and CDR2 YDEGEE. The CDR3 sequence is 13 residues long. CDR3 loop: CASSLMGAPEQYF. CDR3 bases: TGTGCCAGCAGCTTGATGGGGGCCCCCGAGCAGTACTTC.

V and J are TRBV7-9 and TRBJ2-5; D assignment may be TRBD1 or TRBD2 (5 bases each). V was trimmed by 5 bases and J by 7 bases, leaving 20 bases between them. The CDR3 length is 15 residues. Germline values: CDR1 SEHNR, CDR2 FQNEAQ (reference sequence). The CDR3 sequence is CASSKSRDPETTQYF. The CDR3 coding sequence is TGTGCCAGCAGCAAATCCCGGGACCCCGAAACGACCCAGTACTTC.

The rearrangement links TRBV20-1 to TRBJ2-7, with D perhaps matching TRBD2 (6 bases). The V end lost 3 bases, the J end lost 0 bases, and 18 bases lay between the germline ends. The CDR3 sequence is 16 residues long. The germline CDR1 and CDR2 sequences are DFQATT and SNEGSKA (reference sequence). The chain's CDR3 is CSARGNKRVYSYEQYF. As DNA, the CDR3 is TGCAGTGCTAGGGGGAACAAGCGGGTCTACTCCTACGAGCAGTACTTC.

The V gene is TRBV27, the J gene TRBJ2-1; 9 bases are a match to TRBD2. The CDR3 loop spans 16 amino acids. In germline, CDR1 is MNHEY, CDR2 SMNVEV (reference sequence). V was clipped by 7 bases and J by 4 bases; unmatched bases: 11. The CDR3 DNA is TGTGCCAGCAATGGAGAGGGGAGCGGGAGGTACAATGAGCAGTTCTTC. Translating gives CASNGEGSGRYNEQFF.

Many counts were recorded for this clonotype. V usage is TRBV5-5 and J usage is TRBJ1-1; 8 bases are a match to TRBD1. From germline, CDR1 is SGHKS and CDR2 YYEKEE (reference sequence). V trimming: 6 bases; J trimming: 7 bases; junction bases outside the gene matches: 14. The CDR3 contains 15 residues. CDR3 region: CASIWGEPGGNEAFF. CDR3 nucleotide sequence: TGTGCCAGCATATGGGGGGAGCCAGGGGGCAATGAAGCTTTCTTT.

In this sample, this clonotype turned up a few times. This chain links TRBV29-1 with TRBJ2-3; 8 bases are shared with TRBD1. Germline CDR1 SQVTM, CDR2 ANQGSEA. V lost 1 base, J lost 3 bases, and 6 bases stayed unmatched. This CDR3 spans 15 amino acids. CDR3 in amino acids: CSVEGRQGITDTQYF. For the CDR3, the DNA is TGCAGCGTTGAAGGGAGACAGGGGATAACAGATACGCAGTATTTT.

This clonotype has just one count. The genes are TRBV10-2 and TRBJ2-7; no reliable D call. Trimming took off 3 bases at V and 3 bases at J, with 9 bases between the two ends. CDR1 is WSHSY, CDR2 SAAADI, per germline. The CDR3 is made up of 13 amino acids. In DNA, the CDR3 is TGCGCCAGCAGTGAAGGTCGGATCTACGAGCAGTACTTC. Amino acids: CASSEGRIYEQYF.

CDR3 loop: CASSLRTTYEQYF. DNA for the CDR3: TGTGCCAGCAGCCTTAGGACCACCTACGAGCAGTACTTC. The chain links TRBV2 to TRBJ2-7; D gene ambiguous. This CDR3 contains 13 residues. Germline CDR1 is SNHLY and CDR2 is FYNNEI. V lost 6 bases, J lost 2 bases, and 11 bases lay in between.

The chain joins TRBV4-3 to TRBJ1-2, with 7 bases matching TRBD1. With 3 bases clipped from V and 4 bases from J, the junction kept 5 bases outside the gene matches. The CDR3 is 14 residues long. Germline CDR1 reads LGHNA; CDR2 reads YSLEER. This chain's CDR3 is CASSHQGDRYGYTF. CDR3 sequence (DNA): TGCGCCAGCAGCCACCAGGGGGATCGCTATGGCTACACCTTC.

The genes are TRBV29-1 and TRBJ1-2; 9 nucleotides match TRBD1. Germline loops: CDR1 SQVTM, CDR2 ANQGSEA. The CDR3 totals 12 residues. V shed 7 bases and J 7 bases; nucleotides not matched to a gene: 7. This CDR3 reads CSGTRDRVGYTF. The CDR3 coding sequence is TGCAGCGGGACCCGGGACAGGGTTGGCTACACCTTC.

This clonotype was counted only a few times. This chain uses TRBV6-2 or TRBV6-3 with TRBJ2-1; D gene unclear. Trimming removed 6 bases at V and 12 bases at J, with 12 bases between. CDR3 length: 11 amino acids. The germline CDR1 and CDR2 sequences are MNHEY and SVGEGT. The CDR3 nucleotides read TGTGCCAGCAGCCCGGGTCTTGGGCAGTTCTTC. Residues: CASSPGLGQFF.

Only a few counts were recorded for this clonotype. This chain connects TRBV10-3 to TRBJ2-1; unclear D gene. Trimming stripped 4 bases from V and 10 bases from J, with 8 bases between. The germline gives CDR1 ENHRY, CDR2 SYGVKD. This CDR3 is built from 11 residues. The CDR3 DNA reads TGTGCCATCAGTGTAGGGCGCGAGCAGTTCTTC. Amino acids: CAISVGREQFF.

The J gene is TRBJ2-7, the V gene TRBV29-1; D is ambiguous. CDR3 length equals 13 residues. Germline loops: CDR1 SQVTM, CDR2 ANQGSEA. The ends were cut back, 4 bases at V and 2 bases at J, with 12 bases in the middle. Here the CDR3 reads CSVGVNRAYEQYF. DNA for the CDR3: TGCAGCGTTGGGGTCAACCGGGCCTACGAGCAGTACTTC.